The subject of this entry is one TCR beta chain. Its antigen specificity is not known. Base-call qualities are not available, and no considerably larger clone is one nucleotide away. The cohort consisted of hundreds of healthy bone marrow donors. At the time of sampling, every cohort member was nominally healthy, though immune exposures that went unrecorded were likely present. The donor was CMV seronegative and belonged to the group of 352 seronegative cohort members. Each donor provided a peripheral blood sample, and peripheral blood mononuclear cells were used for TCR beta sequencing. The Qiagen DNeasy Blood Extraction Kit was used to extract genomic DNA from the blood cell samples. The sample originates from a study of cytomegalovirus exposure and HLA in healthy donors (dated by TCRdb to 2016 to 2017). In terms of the full investigation: An earlier analysis of several hundred of the donors reported roughly 300 Gb of sequence data and 95 million to 120 million unique TCR beta sequences obtained from approximately 180 million T cells. About 280 gigabases of sequencing data and roughly 80 million unique TCR sequences made up an early release that covered approximately 650 HLA-typed donors. The genetic ancestry cluster associated with self-reported Caucasian donors included about 81% of the roughly 400 genotyped donors. The study aimed to test whether cataloging public T cell receptors could reveal signatures of past pathogen exposure. The study used immunosequencing to profile the T cell repertoires of approximately 640 subjects and linked those repertoires to cytomegalovirus serostatus. Along with the roughly 670-subject first cohort, a separate validation cohort of over 90 different subjects was used. High-throughput TCR immunosequencing, statistical association of individual TCRs with disease status, and machine learning were combined to predict cytomegalovirus infection status. To study patterns of TCR occurrence, a later analysis re-analyzed previously published TCR beta repertoires from around 670 donors and added high-resolution HLA genotyping. In the later analysis, no new phenotypic data were used to find candidate immune exposures; instead, reliance was placed on TCR beta sequences and their occurrence across donors. An earlier analysis of fewer than 750 of the donors used high-throughput TCR beta sequencing to judge whether each TCR beta V gene segment behaved as functional or pseudogenic. Alongside the repertoire data, information on donor age, sex, ethnicity and CMV serostatus was compiled. In a later genetic analysis, genome-wide SNP genotypes for about three fifths of the 666 donors were used, and that subset was treated as a discovery cohort. All discovery cohort repertoires had been generated using a single sequencing platform. Class I and class II HLA loci were covered by the typing at four-digit resolution. Typing coverage varied by locus: roughly 629-640 donors for A, B, C, DRB1 and DQB1; approximately 560 for DQA1; over 600 for DPA1; 450 to 480 for DPB1. Several DR-DQ haplotypes were treated as single units for association and clustering because of strong linkage in the cohort. Across 398 genotyped donors of the cohort, an average of roughly 250,000 unique TCR beta nucleotide sequences per donor were sequenced, and roughly a sixth of those sequences were non-productive. The study at large found these results: When HLA alleles, especially DR and DQ, strongly co-occurred, TCR associations were difficult to assign to individual alleles. In a later analysis, the rate of TCR association differed among HLA loci, with DRB1 alleles having the most associated TCRs and HLA-C alleles having the fewest. In a later analysis, most CMV-associated TCR beta chains were found to appear HLA-restricted, with HLA associations seemingly driven largely by CMV exposure. The study gave a list of around 170 TCR beta chains associated with cytomegalovirus. Compared with equally common non-associated chains, HLA-associated TCR beta chains in a later analysis were more clonally expanded and had lower generation probabilities. Compared with the roughly 670-donor mean, donors in an Asian-associated ancestry cluster had fewer N-insertions in productive TCRs, according to a later genetic analysis. Because counts were too low, some 17 rarely observed V segments, including chromosome 9 orphons, were excluded from the earlier analysis of under 650 of the donors. A further reported finding was that TCR beta sequences accurately predicted the HLA-A and HLA-B alleles for most subjects in the first cohort. Some IMGT-functional V segments, including TRBV6-2 and TRBV6-3, could not be told apart with the 87-base-pair reads, so those segments were excluded. In a later analysis, about 16,000 TCR beta sequences were associated with specific HLA alleles at a false discovery rate of 0.05. V-gene and J-gene trimming of TCR beta chains was associated with a missense DCLRE1C variant in a later genetic analysis, and the association was replicated in an independent cohort. It was suggested by the authors that the approach could potentially be generalized to other disease states and immunological phenotypes. Most TCR sequences were observed very rarely across donors, whereas some public TCRs were present in many individuals. The sequencing pipeline was judged likely to have produced a cluster of highly shared sequence variants as a technical artifact. Cytomegalovirus status was reported to be diagnosed by the classifier with high specificity and sensitivity in both the original and validation cohorts. In vitro tests confirmed that a few of the cytomegalovirus-associated TCR beta chains recognize cytomegalovirus antigens. A later analysis reported that several top co-occurrence clusters appeared linked to parvovirus B19, influenza, CMV and Epstein-Barr virus. For the cohort, immune exposure information was limited to CMV serostatus. In an earlier analysis of some 550 of the donors, most TCR beta V segments were observed in productive rearrangements about 87% or about 30% of the time, broadly matching IMGT annotations. Because HLA typing was missing for some donors at each locus, association tests included only the typed subset. Linkage disequilibrium might explain the correlated functional status among segregating V segments, but an unknown experimental factor could not be excluded. In this cohort, only TCR beta chains were sequenced, and detectable features were limited by the absence of alpha or paired-chain data. Sequencing depth was assumed to be roughly uniform across donors in the presence/absence analyses, though that assumption may not hold.

CDR1 and CDR2 are drawn from the germline V gene: MNHNS, SASEGT. Deletion took 3 bases off V and 3 bases off J, with a span of 9 bases between the germline ends. From the cysteine up to the phenylalanine, the CDR3 has a length of 14 residues. Only the CDR3 DNA stays, 42 bases, in frame from base 1. Library creation used the immunoSEQ multiplex PCR assay. The multiplex PCR relied on a mix of 60 forward primers for TCR Vbeta segments and 13 reverse primers for TCR Jbeta segments. The CDR3 region of rearranged TCR beta genes was amplified from genomic DNA with a multiplex PCR assay. On the Illumina HiSeq System, the amplified TCR beta libraries were sequenced as 87-base-pair reads. Regarding the original processing steps: In a later analysis, some 80 million unique TCR beta chains were counted across the 500 to 850 repertoires, and approximately 11 million of these chains were shared by at least two donors. Raw reads were error-corrected and collapsed into unique sequences with a nearest-neighbor algorithm that merged closely related sequences to remove PCR and sequencing errors. CDR3 sequences were aligned to IMGT reference sequences to assign V, D and J gene segments. For a sequence to be retained, at least a six-nucleotide match to both a V gene segment and a J gene segment was required. A rearrangement was called productive if the CDR3 had no stop codons and remained in frame with V and J, and every other rearrangement was called non-productive. Following IMGT convention, CDR3 was defined as the stretch from the second conserved V-encoded cysteine up to the conserved J-encoded phenylalanine. Sequences without an unambiguous match to a single V gene segment were excluded from the earlier analysis of approximately 560 of the donors. An earlier analysis of 450 to 650 of the donors called V segments functional above 56.7% productive rearrangements and segregating when the between-donor standard deviation exceeded 5%. A statistical classification framework was built to diagnose cytomegalovirus status from the catalog of TCR beta chain sequences. In a later analysis, V and J genes were assigned by comparing TCR nucleotide sequences against IMGT/GENE-DB human TR gene sequences. In a later analysis, CDR3 sequences and most-parsimonious VDJ recombination scenarios were assigned using the TCRdist pipeline. In a later analysis, each TCR beta chain was defined by its CDR3 amino acid sequence together with its V-gene family, and reads lacking a unique V-gene family were excluded. As a way to deal with suspected cross-contamination and a sequencing artifact, a later analysis dropped more than 500 nucleotide sequences that were highly shared and had low generation probability. In a later analysis, a clonal expansion index for each public chain was calculated from normalized within-repertoire ranks of inferred template counts. In a later analysis, generation probabilities were computed with a VDJ recombination model fitted to out-of-frame rearrangements, and the resulting probabilities were checked against IGoR. In a later analysis, TCR-TCR, TCR-HLA and TCR-CMV co-occurrence was scored with hypergeometric tests, and a repertoire-size bias correction was applied to TCR pairs. False discovery rates were estimated in a later analysis by permuting HLA or CMV assignments 20 times. In a later analysis, co-occurring TCRs were grouped using DBSCAN, and TCRdist sequence similarity was added for clustering within HLA-allele-positive subsets. Repertoires with fewer than 30,000 or more than 120,000 public chains, plus five repertoires with anomalous nucleotide sharing, were excluded from co-occurrence clustering. In TCRdb, the immuneACCESS table is reduced to in-frame sequences with V and J assigned. These tables do not hold every clone; where another copy was compared, an unresolved V gene accounts for under half, and the others remain unexplained. The V and J calls and clone size are taken from that table; D and trimming were inferred from the DNA. The sample contains under 130,000 clones, 78% of them found a single time. The biggest ten clones account for around 5.1% of the sample.

Sequencing used PBMCs. The sequence links TRBV6-1 to TRBJ1-5; the D gene is perhaps TRBD1, from 6 matching bases. The clonotype comes from a male donor in good health and CMV-seronegative. The DNA is as follows: TGTGCCAGCAGTGATGGACAGTACAATCAGCCCCAGCATTTT. It is translated as CASSDGQYNQPQHF.